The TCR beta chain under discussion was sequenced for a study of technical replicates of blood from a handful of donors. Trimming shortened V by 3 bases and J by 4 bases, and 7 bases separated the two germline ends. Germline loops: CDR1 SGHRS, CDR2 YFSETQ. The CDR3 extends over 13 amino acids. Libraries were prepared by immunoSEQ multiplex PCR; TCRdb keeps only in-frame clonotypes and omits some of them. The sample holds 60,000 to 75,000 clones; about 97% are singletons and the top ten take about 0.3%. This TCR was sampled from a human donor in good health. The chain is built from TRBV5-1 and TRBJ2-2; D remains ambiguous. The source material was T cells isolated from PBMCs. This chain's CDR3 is CASSSLSTGELFF. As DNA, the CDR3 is TGCGCCAGCAGCTCCCTTAGCACCGGGGAGCTGTTTTTT.